Presented here are 23 T cell receptor beta chains from one specimen sequenced in a study of shared clonotypes between healthy human individuals. TCRdb's copy holds only in-frame clones and misses some; the assay was immunoSEQ multiplex PCR. The sample lists about 560,000 clones; around three quarters were seen once. The specimen was PBMCs. These receptors were obtained from a woman between 40 and 50 years old in good health. Some clones in this sample may be carry-over from other donors' samples.

V usage is TRBV27 and J usage is TRBJ1-2; weak D call: TRBD1 (5 bases). Germline V gene lookup returns CDR1 MNHEY and CDR2 SMNVEV (reference sequence). The CDR3 sequence is 14 residues long. Trimming left V 3 bases short and J 7 bases short, with 15 bases between. CDR3 sequence: CASSFRDLGSGYTF. In nucleotides, the CDR3 is TGTGCCAGCAGTTTTAGGGACCTAGGTAGTGGCTACACCTTC.

Worth noting for this clone: A single base separates this from a much larger clone, so it may be a read error. V usage is TRBV2 and J usage is TRBJ2-1; a possible D gene is TRBD2 (6 bases). Germline V lookup: CDR1 SNHLY, CDR2 FYNNEI. The CDR3 runs 15 residues. Trimming stripped 11 bases from V and 6 bases from J, with 23 bases between. The CDR3 loop reads CAGIDPSSGRNEQFF. The CDR3 DNA sequence: TGTGCCGGCATCGACCCATCCAGCGGGCGCAATGAGCAGTTCTTC.

This clone has just a few counts. This chain links TRBV28 with TRBJ2-7; TRBD2 agrees at 8 bases. V shed 4 bases and J 4 bases; nucleotides not matched to a gene: 9. This CDR3 spans 15 amino acids. Germline V gene lookup returns CDR1 MDHEN and CDR2 SYDVKM. In nucleotides, the CDR3 is TGTGCCAGCAGTTCCGGGACTAGTAGGGGTTACGAGCAGTACTTC. This translates into CASSSGTSRGYEQYF.

This clone occurred a few times. This sequence joins TRBV7-2 and TRBJ2-7; D is possibly TRBD2 (5 bases). The germline V gene has CDR1 SGHTA and CDR2 FQGNSA. The V end was cut by 4 bases, the J end by 2 bases, with 12 bases between. The CDR3 spans 14 residues. CDR3 loop: CASSSSGGPYEQYF. DNA of the CDR3: TGTGCCAGCAGCTCAAGCGGAGGCCCCTACGAGCAGTACTTC.

This clone was found once. V gene TRBV5-1 combines with J gene TRBJ1-1, with D hard to call. This CDR3 comprises 13 residues. The germline V gene has CDR1 SGHRS and CDR2 YFSETQ. V was shortened by 4 bases and J by 4 bases, with 11 bases between the two germline ends. Here the CDR3 DNA reads TGCGCCAGCAGCCCCGGGTTGGGCACTGAAGCTTTCTTT. Amino acid sequence: CASSPGLGTEAFF.

The chain carries TRBV28 and TRBJ1-5; D call uncertain. V was cut by 8 bases and J by 0 bases, with 14 bases left in between. The CDR3 contains 15 residues. In germline, CDR1 is MDHEN, CDR2 SYDVKM. The CDR3 DNA reads as TGTGCCAGCTCCCGAGGGAAGTATAGCAATCAGCCCCAGCATTTT. This translates into CASSRGKYSNQPQHF.

The chain recombines TRBV7-9 with TRBJ2-5, with TRBD1 matching over 10 bases. Looked up from germline, CDR1 is SEHNR and CDR2 is FQNEAQ (reference sequence). The CDR3 sequence is 16 residues long. J gave up 5 bases and V 5 bases, and 11 bases lay outside the gene matches. The CDR3 loop is CASSRGRDRGFETQYF. For the CDR3, the DNA is TGTGCCAGCAGCCGGGGCCGGGACAGGGGTTTTGAGACCCAGTACTTC.

This clone was found a few times. The gene calls are TRBV6-5 and TRBJ2-1, with 9 nucleotides matching TRBD1. This CDR3 is 15 amino acids long. Germline CDR1 is MNHEY and CDR2 is SVGAGI. The ends lost 2 bases at V and 7 bases at J; junction bases unmatched: 6. Here the CDR3 DNA reads TGTGCCAGCAGTTACGGGGGGACAGGGTGGAATGAGCAGTTCTTC. It codes for CASSYGGTGWNEQFF.

The chain uses TRBV29-1 and TRBJ2-1; TRBD2 matches at 8 bases. The CDR3 is 15 amino acids. Losses at the gene ends were 3 bases for V and 0 bases for J; bases not matched to a gene: 4. Germline lookup yields CDR1 SQVTM and CDR2 ANQGSEA. CDR3 residues: CSVEGGRSSYNEQFF. Written as DNA, the CDR3 is TGCAGCGTTGAGGGCGGGAGGAGCTCCTACAATGAGCAGTTCTTC.

The V call is TRBV28, the J call TRBJ2-1; 11 nucleotides agree with TRBD2. The V and J ends lost 3 bases and 3 bases, in that order; junction bases with no gene match: 7. Germline assignment: CDR1 MDHEN and CDR2 SYDVKM. The CDR3 runs to 17 residues. DNA of the CDR3: TGTGCCAGCAGTTTTCCCCGACTAGCGGGGATCTACAATGAGCAGTTCTTC. Residues: CASSFPRLAGIYNEQFF.

This rearrangement joins TRBV15 to TRBJ2-2; unclear D gene. Trimming removed 4 bases at V and 2 bases at J, with 11 bases between. The CDR3 contains 15 residues. Germline loops: CDR1 LNHNV, CDR2 YYDKDF (reference sequence). The CDR3 reads CATSNPGLNTGELFF. The DNA of the CDR3 is TGTGCCACCAGCAACCCCGGGCTTAACACCGGGGAGCTGTTTTTT.

In this sample, this clone turned up once. This chain joins TRBV7-2 and TRBJ1-5, with D perhaps TRBD1 (5 bases). CDR3 length: 13 residues. Germline lookup yields CDR1 SGHTA and CDR2 FQGNSA. V gave up 5 bases and J gave up 5 bases, with 10 bases separating them. As DNA, the CDR3 is TGTGCCAGCAGCCCCCAGGGATATCAGCCCCAGCATTTT. Translating it yields CASSPQGYQPQHF. The variable domain in full, with the rest retrieved from reference TRBV7-2 and TRBJ1-5, is GAGVSQSPSNKVTEKGKDVELRCDPISGHTALYWYRQSLGQGLEFLIYFQGNSAPDKSGLPSDRFSAERTGGSVSTLTIQRTQQEDSAVYLCASSPQGYQPQHFGDGTRLSIL.

The table lists this clone with many counts. The chain recombines TRBV11-2 with TRBJ2-1, with 7 bases that match TRBD2. V lost 4 bases to trimming and J lost 7 bases; unmatched junction nucleotides: 7. Germline V CDR1 and CDR2: SGHAT, FQNNGV. The CDR3 loop spans 14 amino acids. CDR3 sequence: CASSSGTKANEQFF. The CDR3, as DNA: TGTGCCAGCAGCTCTGGGACTAAGGCGAATGAGCAGTTCTTC. Complete variable domain (other parts from reference TRBV11-2 and TRBJ2-1): EAGVAQSPRYKIIEKRQSVAFWCNPISGHATLYWYQQILGQGPKLLIQFQNNGVVDDSQLPKDRFSAERLKGVDSTLKIQPAKLEDSAVYLCASSSGTKANEQFFGPGTRLTVL.

J is TRBJ1-5 and V is TRBV13, with unresolved D. This CDR3 has 15 amino acids. Trimming removed 0 bases from V and 2 bases from J, with 8 bases in between. Germline V gene lookup returns CDR1 PRHDT and CDR2 FYEKMQ (reference sequence). The DNA for the CDR3 is TGTGCCAGCAGCTTAGGCCGAAAGGGCAATCAGCCCCAGCATTTT. This gives the protein CASSLGRKGNQPQHF.

The V and J genes are TRBV5-1 and TRBJ1-1; tentatively, D is TRBD1 (5 bases). The CDR3 runs 14 residues. Germline assignment: CDR1 SGHRS and CDR2 YFSETQ. Trimming removed 0 bases at V and 6 bases at J, with 12 bases between. DNA of the CDR3: TGCGCCAGCAGCTTGGGACAGCAAGACGCTGAAGCTTTCTTT. Encoded protein: CASSLGQQDAEAFF.

This chain joins TRBV4-1 and TRBJ2-5; 8 bases agree with TRBD1. After removal of 2 bases from V and 5 bases from J, the junction contained 4 bases not matched to a gene. Germline CDR1 and CDR2: MGHRA and YSYEKL. CDR3 length equals 14 residues. CDR3 coding DNA: TGCGCCAGCAGCCAAAGCAGGGGGCGGGAGACCCAGTACTTC. Amino acids: CASSQSRGRETQYF.

The rearrangement links TRBV2 to TRBJ2-1; possibly TRBD2 for D (5 bases). V was clipped by 8 bases and J by 9 bases, with 20 bases between them. The CDR3 length is 14 residues. In germline, CDR1 is SNHLY, CDR2 FYNNEI. DNA for the CDR3: TGTGCCAGCGAGGCCCAACGAACCGGAGGTGAGCAGTTCTTC. It codes for CASEAQRTGGEQFF.

This clone was recorded only once. Compared with germline, one end of the junction differs, possibly owing to a read error. V usage is TRBV7-8 and J usage is TRBJ2-7; the match to TRBD2 covers 7 bases. CDR3 length equals 14 residues. Germline lookup yields CDR1 SGHVS and CDR2 FQNEAQ. CDR3 sequence reads: CASSLGAGVGALFF. In DNA, the CDR3 is TGTGCCAGCAGCTTAGGGGCGGGAGTGGGAGCCCTCTTCTTC.

The chain links TRBV18 to TRBJ2-7, with TRBD1 matching over 7 bases. The CDR3 is 16 residues long. Germline V CDR1 and CDR2: KGHSH, LQKENI. The V gene end was trimmed by 1 base and the J gene end by 1 base; junction bases not matched to a gene: 7. The CDR3: CASSPRQTGSSYEQYF. The CDR3 DNA sequence: TGTGCCAGCTCACCACGCCAGACAGGGAGTTCCTACGAGCAGTACTTC.

This clone was observed a single time. This chain links TRBV10-3 with TRBJ2-1; D is perhaps TRBD2 (6 bases). From germline, CDR1 is ENHRY and CDR2 SYGVKD. The CDR3 extends over 13 amino acids. Trimming took 4 bases from V and 5 from J, leaving 9 bases between them. The CDR3 region has the DNA TGTGCCATCAGTGGCGGGACTGACAATGAGCAGTTCTTC. This sequence encodes CAISGGTDNEQFF.

The chain employs TRBV9 and TRBJ2-5, with D perhaps given as TRBD1 or TRBD2 (6 bases each). The CDR3 is 14 amino acids. Germline CDR1 and CDR2: SGDLS and YYNGEE. The V end lost 2 bases, the J end lost 5 bases, and 13 bases lay between the germline ends. CDR3 nucleotide sequence: TGTGCCAGCAGCGTGACGGGGGCAGCGGAGACCCAGTACTTC. Protein sequence: CASSVTGAAETQYF.

This rearrangement joins TRBV5-6 to TRBJ2-2, with D maybe TRBD2 (5 bases). The CDR3 is 13 amino acids. Germline CDR1 reads SGHDT; CDR2 reads YYEEEE. Deletions cut 7 bases from V and 0 bases from J, with 7 bases between. The CDR3 nucleotides are TGTGCCAGCCGGGGAGCGAACACCGGGGAGCTGTTTTTT. Translating gives CASRGANTGELFF.

J is TRBJ2-7 and V is TRBV6-6; possibly TRBD2 for D (6 bases). The CDR3 is made up of 13 amino acids. The germline V gene has CDR1 MNHNY and CDR2 SVGAGI (reference sequence). Trimming stripped 2 bases from V and 1 base from J, with 6 bases between. CDR3 coding DNA: TGTGCCAGCAGTTACGGACTATCCTACGAGCAGTACTTC. Its translation is CASSYGLSYEQYF.